Presented here are 23 T cell receptor beta chains from one specimen sequenced in a study of OX40 agonist ivuxolimab in advanced cancers. Some clones are missing from TCRdb's copy, which holds only in-frame ones; the method was immunoSEQ multiplex PCR. This table has 77,000 or so clones, 92% appearing once. The sample consisted of CD4+ or CD8+ T cells sorted from blood, taken in a trial of the OX40 agonist ivuxolimab. These receptors were obtained from an adult with an advanced solid tumor such as melanoma, head and neck, liver or kidney cancer.

The gene calls are TRBV5-1 and TRBJ1-1, with D uncertain. The V gene's germline CDR1 is SGHRS and CDR2 YFSETQ. The CDR3 has 14 amino acids. V dropped 1 base and J dropped 0 bases, with 7 bases sitting between them. The CDR3 region has the DNA TGCGCCAGCAGCTTGCGGGGTATGAACACTGAAGCTTTCTTT. This codes for CASSLRGMNTEAFF.

V usage is TRBV5-4 and J usage is TRBJ2-7, with D possibly called TRBD1 or TRBD2 (5 bases each). Germline CDR1 is SGHNT and CDR2 is YYREEE (reference sequence). There are 14 residues in the CDR3. Trimming removed 3 bases from V and 6 bases from J, with 16 bases in between. The CDR3 DNA follows: TGTGCCAGCAGCTCCCGGGACGGCCCTCCCGAGCAGTACTTC. Translating it yields CASSSRDGPPEQYF.

Here the CDR3 DNA reads TGTGCCAGCAGTTACTCGTCAAGAACAGGGATCTATGGCTACACCTTC. It translates to CASSYSSRTGIYGYTF. V is TRBV6-5 and J is TRBJ1-2; D possibly corresponds to TRBD1 (6 bases). Germline CDR1 reads MNHEY; CDR2 reads SVGAGI. The CDR3 has 16 residues. Trimming pared 0 bases from V and 4 bases from J, leaving 15 bases between.

The chain employs TRBV6-5 and TRBJ2-7; TRBD2 might be the D (7 bases). The ends were cut back, 5 bases at V and 7 bases at J, with 15 bases in the middle. CDR1 and CDR2 from the germline V gene are MNHEY and SVGAGI. The CDR3 is 13 residues long. CDR3: CASSLWGGYEQYF. The CDR3 DNA is TGTGCCAGCAGTCTCTGGGGGGGCTATGAGCAGTACTTC.

The chain recombines TRBV27 with TRBJ1-2; D is unresolved. CDR1 is MNHEY, CDR2 SMNVEV, per germline (reference sequence). The V end lost 6 bases, the J end lost 7 bases, and 15 bases lay between the germline ends. The CDR3 extends over 13 amino acids. In nucleotides, the CDR3 is TGTGCCAGCAGCACGACGGCCGCTATTGGCTACACCTTC. This sequence encodes CASSTTAAIGYTF.

The J gene is TRBJ2-2, the V gene TRBV9; D may correspond to TRBD1 or TRBD2 (5 bases each). Germline assignment: CDR1 SGDLS and CDR2 YYNGEE. Trimming removed 0 bases at V and 7 bases at J, with 7 bases between. The CDR3 is 13 residues long. The CDR3 nucleotides are TGTGCCAGCAGCGTAGGGGACGGCGGGGAGCTGTTTTTT. Residues: CASSVGDGGELFF.

The V and J genes are TRBV9 and TRBJ2-2; D remains ambiguous. Germline-derived CDR1 and CDR2 are SGDLS and YYNGEE. This CDR3 contains 16 residues. Between the trimmed V and J ends, which lost 1 base and 3 bases, there was a span of 13 bases. The CDR3 loop reads CASSVPLGEDTGELFF. The CDR3 coding sequence is TGTGCCAGCAGCGTACCCCTTGGTGAGGACACCGGGGAGCTGTTTTTT.

The chain combines TRBV7-6 with TRBJ2-3, with 15 bases lining up with TRBD2. Germline V CDR1 and CDR2: SGHVS, FNYEAQ. J lost 1 base, V lost 4 bases, and 3 bases had no gene match. The CDR3 contains 17 residues. CDR3 DNA sequence: TGTGCCAGCAGCTCAGGACTAGCGGGGGGGGGCACAGATACGCAGTATTTT. It specifies CASSSGLAGGGTDTQYF.

This clone appeared once. V is TRBV7-9 and J is TRBJ2-1, with TRBD1 matching over 9 bases. The V gene's germline CDR1 is SEHNR and CDR2 FQNEAQ (reference sequence). This CDR3 region has 14 residues. V gave up 2 bases and J gave up 5 bases; unmatched junction bases: 1. The CDR3 nucleotides are TGTGCCAGCAGCTTAAGGACAGGGGACAATGAGCAGTTCTTC. Its protein is CASSLRTGDNEQFF.

Here the CDR3 reads CASSLVSGEGQPQHF. As DNA, the CDR3 is TGTGCCAGCAGTTTAGTTTCAGGGGAGGGACAGCCCCAGCATTTT. This sequence joins TRBV28 and TRBJ1-5; a weak D match, TRBD1 (6 bases). Germline V lookup: CDR1 MDHEN, CDR2 SYDVKM. The CDR3 is 15 amino acids. The V and J ends lost 2 bases and 7 bases respectively, with 15 bases between them.

V gene TRBV7-9 combines with J gene TRBJ2-1, with TRBD1 matching over 12 bases. The V segment lost 6 bases and the J segment 8 bases; nucleotides outside the gene matches: 8. The CDR3 sequence is 15 residues long. Per the germline V gene, CDR1 is SEHNR and CDR2 is FQNEAQ (reference sequence). The CDR3 DNA reads as TGTGCCAGCAGGCTCCCGGGACAGGGGGCCCATGAGCAGTTCTTC. This sequence encodes CASRLPGQGAHEQFF. Supplemented by reference TRBV7-9 and TRBJ2-1, the full variable domain reads DTGVSQNPRHKITKRGQNVTFRCDPISEHNRLYWYRQTLGQGPEFLTYFQNEAQLEKSRLLSDRFSAERPKGSFSTLEIQRTEQGDSAMYLCASRLPGQGAHEQFFGPGTRLTVL.

The gene calls are TRBV5-1 and TRBJ1-3, with a weak D call TRBD1 (5 bases). Trimming took off 0 bases at V and 0 bases at J, with 10 bases between the two ends. Germline lookup yields CDR1 SGHRS and CDR2 YFSETQ. This CDR3 comprises 16 residues. DNA of the CDR3: TGCGCCAGCAGCTTGGGAATCCAGGGCTCTGGAAACACCATATATTTT. It translates to CASSLGIQGSGNTIYF.

This rearrangement joins TRBV11-2 to TRBJ1-2, with a tentative D call TRBD1 (6 bases). There are 14 residues in the CDR3. Trimming shortened V by 6 bases and J by 1 base, and 12 bases separated the two germline ends. CDR1 is SGHAT, CDR2 FQNNGV, per germline. CDR3 nucleotide sequence: TGTGCCAGCAGAATGAGGACAGATAACTATGGCTACACCTTC. It translates to CASRMRTDNYGYTF.

This chain joins TRBV9 and TRBJ2-5; D is perhaps TRBD1 (5 bases). V shed 4 bases and J shed 3 bases, with 19 bases lying between them. CDR1 is SGDLS, CDR2 YYNGEE, per germline. This CDR3 region has 16 residues. This chain's CDR3 is CASSPFGREREETQYF. CDR3 bases: TGTGCCAGCAGCCCCTTCGGCAGGGAAAGAGAAGAGACCCAGTACTTC.

The V call is TRBV2, the J call TRBJ1-5; D may be TRBD1 (5 bases). Germline CDR1 and CDR2: SNHLY and FYNNEI. The CDR3 has 15 amino acids. V lost 0 bases, J lost 4 bases, and 10 bases lay in between. CDR3 in DNA: TGTGCCAGCAGTGAAGCAGGCGGGGGAAATCAGCCCCAGCATTTT. It translates to CASSEAGGGNQPQHF.

A few counts support this clone. The chain is built from TRBV7-9 and TRBJ2-6; D is perhaps TRBD1 (5 bases). This CDR3 region has 17 residues. CDR1 is SEHNR and CDR2 is FQNEAQ in the germline V gene (reference sequence). The V gene lost 5 bases and the J gene lost 2 bases, with 16 bases spanning the gap. For the CDR3, the DNA is TGTGCCAGCAGCGAAACAGGAAAGGGCACTGGGGCCAACGTCCTGACTTTC. Encoded protein: CASSETGKGTGANVLTF.

The chain is built from TRBV27 and TRBJ2-7, with D possibly called TRBD1 or TRBD2 (5 bases each). The CDR3 covers 18 residues. The germline V and J ends were trimmed by 0 bases and 1 base, with 19 bases remaining between them. The germline V gene encodes CDR1 MNHEY and CDR2 SMNVEV (reference sequence). CDR3: CASSLSSLEGIGSYEQYF. CDR3 coding DNA: TGTGCCAGCAGTTTATCTTCCCTAGAGGGGATAGGTTCCTACGAGCAGTACTTC.

The chain employs TRBV9 and TRBJ2-7; no firm D call. Germline lookup yields CDR1 SGDLS and CDR2 YYNGEE. The CDR3 is 14 residues long. V was shortened by 0 bases and J by 4 bases, with 11 bases between the two germline ends. CDR3 sequence reads: CASSVGDLQYEQYF. The DNA of the CDR3 is TGTGCCAGCAGCGTAGGGGATCTTCAATACGAGCAGTACTTC.

The chain couples TRBV9 to TRBJ2-7; 7 nucleotides line up with TRBD1. With V trimmed by 0 bases and J by 3 bases, 3 bases remained unmatched. This CDR3 has 14 residues. The V gene's germline CDR1 is SGDLS and CDR2 YYNGEE. CDR3 DNA sequence: TGTGCCAGCAGCGTAGCAGGACAGGACTACGAGCAGTACTTC. This sequence encodes CASSVAGQDYEQYF.

V usage is TRBV7-8 and J usage is TRBJ2-6, with D unresolved. This CDR3 is 16 amino acids long. Germline CDR1 and CDR2: SGHVS and FQNEAQ. Deletions cut 1 base from V and 0 bases from J, with 7 bases between. The CDR3 sequence is CASSLEILSGANVLTF. The DNA for the CDR3 is TGTGCCAGCAGCTTAGAAATCCTCTCTGGGGCCAACGTCCTGACTTTC.

The genes are TRBV11-2 and TRBJ1-2; 7 nucleotides line up with TRBD1. This CDR3 has 16 amino acids. The V segment lost 3 bases and the J segment 2 bases; nucleotides outside the gene matches: 9. The germline V gene has CDR1 SGHAT and CDR2 FQNNGV. The CDR3 loop is CASSLHAGTANYGYTF. CDR3 bases: TGTGCCAGCAGCTTGCACGCCGGGACAGCCAACTATGGCTACACCTTC.

The V and J genes are TRBV6-5 and TRBJ1-1; unclear D gene. Germline-derived CDR1 and CDR2 are MNHEY and SVGAGI. Trimming pared 0 bases from V and 7 bases from J, leaving 15 bases between. There are 15 residues in the CDR3. The CDR3 DNA reads TGTGCCAGCAGTTACTCCTTTGAGGGTTTCATTGAAGCTTTCTTT. This encodes CASSYSFEGFIEAFF.

The chain is built from TRBV7-2 and TRBJ2-3; a possible D gene is TRBD1 (5 bases). This CDR3 comprises 14 residues. The V end was cut by 0 bases, the J end by 3 bases, with 7 bases between. CDR1 and CDR2 (germline): SGHTA, FQGNSA. The DNA for the CDR3 is TGTGCCAGCAGCTTAGCAGGGGTGACAGATACGCAGTATTTT. It translates to CASSLAGVTDTQYF.